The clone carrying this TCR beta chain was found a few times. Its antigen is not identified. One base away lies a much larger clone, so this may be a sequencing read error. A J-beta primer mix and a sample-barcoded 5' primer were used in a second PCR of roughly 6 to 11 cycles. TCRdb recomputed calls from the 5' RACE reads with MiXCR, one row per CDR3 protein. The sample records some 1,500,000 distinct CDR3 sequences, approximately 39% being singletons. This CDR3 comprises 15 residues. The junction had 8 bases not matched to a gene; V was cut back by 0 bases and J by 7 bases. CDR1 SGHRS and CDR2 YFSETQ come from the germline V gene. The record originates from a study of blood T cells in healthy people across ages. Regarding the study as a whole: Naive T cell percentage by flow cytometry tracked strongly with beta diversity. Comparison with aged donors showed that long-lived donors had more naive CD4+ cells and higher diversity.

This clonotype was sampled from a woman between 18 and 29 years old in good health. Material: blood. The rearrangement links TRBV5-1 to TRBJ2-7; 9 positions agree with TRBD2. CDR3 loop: CASSLVVSGSNEQYF. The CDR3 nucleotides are TGCGCCAGCAGCTTGGTTGTTAGCGGGAGCAATGAGCAGTACTTC.